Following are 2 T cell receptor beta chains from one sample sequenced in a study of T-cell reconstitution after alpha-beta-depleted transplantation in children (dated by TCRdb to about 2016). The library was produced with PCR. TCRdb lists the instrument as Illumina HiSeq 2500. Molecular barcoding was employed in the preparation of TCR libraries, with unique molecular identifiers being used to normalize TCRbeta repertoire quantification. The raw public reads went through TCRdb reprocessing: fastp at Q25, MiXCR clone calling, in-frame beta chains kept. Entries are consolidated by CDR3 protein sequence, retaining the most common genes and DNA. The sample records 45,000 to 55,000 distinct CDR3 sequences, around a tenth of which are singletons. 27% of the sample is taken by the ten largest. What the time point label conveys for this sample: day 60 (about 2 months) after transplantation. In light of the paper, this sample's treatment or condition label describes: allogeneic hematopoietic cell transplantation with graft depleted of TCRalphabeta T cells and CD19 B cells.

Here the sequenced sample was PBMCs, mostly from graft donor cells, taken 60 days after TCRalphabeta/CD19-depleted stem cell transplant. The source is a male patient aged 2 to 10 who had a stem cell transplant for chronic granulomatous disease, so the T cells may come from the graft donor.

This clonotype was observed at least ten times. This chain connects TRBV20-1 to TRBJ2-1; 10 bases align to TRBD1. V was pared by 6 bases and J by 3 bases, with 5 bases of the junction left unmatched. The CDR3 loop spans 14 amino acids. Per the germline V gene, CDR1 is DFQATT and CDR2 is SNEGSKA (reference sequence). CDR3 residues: CSAYRDRGYNEQFF. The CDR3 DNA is TGCAGTGCGTACCGGGACAGGGGCTACAATGAGCAGTTCTTC.

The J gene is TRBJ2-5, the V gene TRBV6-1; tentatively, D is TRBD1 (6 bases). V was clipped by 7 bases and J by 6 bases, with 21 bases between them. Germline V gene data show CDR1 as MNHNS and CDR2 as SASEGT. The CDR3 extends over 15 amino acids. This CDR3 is CASTNVKTGQQTQYF. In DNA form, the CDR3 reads TGTGCCAGCACCAACGTCAAGACAGGACAACAGACCCAGTACTTC.